This T cell receptor beta chain appears in the sequencing data of a study of cytomegalovirus exposure and HLA in healthy donors. TCRdb's table, derived via immunoSEQ multiplex PCR, lists solely in-frame clones and lacks some. Found here are about 160,000 clones, 80% to 90% of them singletons; the top ten hold approximately 2.4%. This CDR3 is 14 amino acids long. CDR1 and CDR2 from the germline V gene are ENHRY and SYGVKD. Trimming shortened V by 5 bases and J by 4 bases, and 14 bases separated the two germline ends. Note on this clone: What it binds is unknown.

The study, taken as a whole, reports: Three CMV-associated chains were confirmed in vitro to be specific for CMV antigens. Rare sequences made up most TCRs, while some public TCRs were found in many donors. A later analysis found first-cohort TCR clusters tended to co-occur in the approximately 110 validation repertoires.

The sample was PBMCs. The receptor's source is a woman under 30 in good health and CMV-seronegative. The V gene is TRBV10-3, the J gene TRBJ1-1; perhaps TRBD1 as D (6 bases). DNA of the CDR3: TGTGCCATCAGTCAGGGGTCCAGGGTCACTGAAGCTTTCTTT. This codes for CAISQGSRVTEAFF.